This T cell receptor beta chain was identified in a study of CD8+ T cells in alopecia areata. Germline V gives CDR1 SGHVS, CDR2 FQNEAQ. The CDR3 length is 18 residues. The ends lost 5 bases at V and 0 bases at J; junction bases unmatched: 9. Reverse transcription of extracted RNA yielded cDNA, which provided the sequencing template. The data were produced by immunoSEQ multiplex PCR, yet TCRdb's version contains in-frame clones alone and is incomplete. This table has about 280,000 clones, 58% appearing once. Indicated treatment: oral pan-JAK inhibitor, 5-10 mg twice daily. The chain couples TRBV7-8 to TRBJ2-6; 8 bases are a match to TRBD1. This sequence was found in a human donor with alopecia areata. The material was CD4+ T cells sorted from blood, obtained at week 24, from a patient treated with tofacitinib. As DNA, the CDR3 is TGTGCCAGCAGCGCCAGAGCAGGGGGCCGCTCTGGGGCCAACGTCCTGACTTTC. Translation gives CASSARAGGRSGANVLTF.